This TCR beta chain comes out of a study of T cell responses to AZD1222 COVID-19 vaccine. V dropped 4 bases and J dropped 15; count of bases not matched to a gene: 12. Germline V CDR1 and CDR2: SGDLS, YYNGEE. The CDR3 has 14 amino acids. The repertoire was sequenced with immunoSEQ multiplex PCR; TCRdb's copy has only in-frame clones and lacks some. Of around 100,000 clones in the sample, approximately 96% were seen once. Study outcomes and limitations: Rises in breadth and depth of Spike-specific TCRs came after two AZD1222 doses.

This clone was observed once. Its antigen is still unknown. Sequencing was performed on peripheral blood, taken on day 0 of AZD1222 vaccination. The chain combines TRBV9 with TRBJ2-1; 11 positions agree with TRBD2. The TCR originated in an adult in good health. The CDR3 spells CASSQGLAATPLFF. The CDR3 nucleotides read TGTGCCAGCAGCCAGGGACTAGCGGCTACCCCTCTGTTCTTC.